Following are 22 T cell receptor beta chains from one sample sequenced in a study of T cell responses to AZD1222 COVID-19 vaccine. The method was immunoSEQ multiplex PCR; TCRdb's version includes in-frame clones alone and lacks a portion of them. Among some 65,000 clones listed, around 74% were seen once. Source: peripheral blood, taken on day 0 of MenACWY control vaccination. Receptors were obtained from an adult in good health.

This clone was picked up one time. This chain uses TRBV30 with TRBJ2-7; perhaps TRBD2 as D (7 bases). The CDR3 length is 14 residues. Trimming stripped 2 bases from V and 4 bases from J, with 15 bases between. In germline, CDR1 is GTSNPN, CDR2 SVGIG (reference sequence). CDR3 nucleotides: TGTGCCTGGAGTCAACCCGGGGGGCTGTACGAGCAGTACTTC. It specifies CAWSQPGGLYEQYF.

This clone was seen repeatedly, ten times or more. This rearrangement joins TRBV29-1 to TRBJ1-2; the D is unclear. V shed 2 bases and J shed 10 bases, with 20 bases lying between them. Germline assignment: CDR1 SQVTM and CDR2 ANQGSEA. The CDR3 covers 14 residues. CDR3 in DNA: TGCAGCGTTGAAAACGTCTCCGGGGTCCGACACTACACCTTC. This codes for CSVENVSGVRHYTF.

The rearrangement links TRBV6-6 to TRBJ2-3; unclear D gene. The CDR3 extends over 13 amino acids. V lost 6 bases to trimming and J lost 4 bases, with 11 bases between them. Germline CDR1 and CDR2: MNHNY and SVGAGI (reference sequence). The CDR3 reads CASSVRLADTQYF. The CDR3 coding sequence is TGTGCCAGCAGCGTTCGGCTGGCAGATACGCAGTATTTT.

The chain uses TRBV15 and TRBJ2-5; D perhaps matches TRBD1 (5 bases). Trimming shortened V by 0 bases and J by 2 bases, and 13 bases separated the two germline ends. The CDR3 is 16 amino acids. Germline V CDR1 and CDR2: LNHNV, YYDKDF (reference sequence). The CDR3: CATSRDPQGGQETQYF. The CDR3, as DNA: TGTGCCACCAGCAGAGATCCCCAGGGTGGGCAAGAGACCCAGTACTTC.

The chain couples TRBV29-1 to TRBJ2-5; 10 bases align to TRBD2. The trim removed 4 bases at V and 5 bases at J, leaving 7 bases unmatched. This CDR3 contains 14 residues. Looked up from germline, CDR1 is SQVTM and CDR2 is ANQGSEA. As DNA, the CDR3 is TGCAGCGTTGCCCTAGCGGGGGCAGGGGAGACCCAGTACTTC. Encoded protein: CSVALAGAGETQYF. The whole variable domain, filled in from reference TRBV29-1 and TRBJ2-5, reads SAVISQKPSRDICQRGTSLTIQCQVDSQVTMMFWYRQQPGQSLTLIATANQGSEATYESGFVIDKFPISRPNLTFSTLTVSNMSPEDSSIYLCSVALAGAGETQYFGPGTRLLVL.

The genes are TRBV4-3 and TRBJ1-6; 7 bases are a match to TRBD1. CDR3 length equals 16 residues. Germline CDR1 is LGHNA and CDR2 is YSLEER. Trimming at V came to 0 bases and at J to 7 bases, leaving 6 bases not matched to a gene. CDR3 in amino acids: CASSQDSGTANSPLHF. CDR3 DNA: TGCGCCAGCAGCCAAGACTCCGGGACAGCAAATTCACCCCTCCACTTT.

The chain recombines TRBV11-2 with TRBJ2-3; D may match TRBD1 or TRBD2 (6 bases each). Looked up from germline, CDR1 is SGHAT and CDR2 is FQNNGV. The V end lost 8 bases, the J end lost 6 bases, and 18 bases lay between the germline ends. This CDR3 is 14 amino acids long. Here the CDR3 reads CASGRGGSWDTQYF. CDR3 coding DNA: TGTGCCAGCGGCAGGGGAGGCAGTTGGGATACGCAGTATTTT.

The CDR3 bases are TGCAGCGTTGAAAGGAGGGGCGGGGGAGCTTTCTTT. The encoded protein is CSVERRGGGAFF. The chain employs TRBV29-1 and TRBJ1-1; perhaps TRBD1 as D (5 bases). Germline V gene sequence: CDR1 SQVTM, CDR2 ANQGSEA. V lost 2 bases, J lost 10 bases, and 14 bases lay in between. The CDR3 totals 12 residues.

This clone was seen more than once but under ten times. This chain links TRBV19 with TRBJ2-1; D possibly corresponds to TRBD2 (5 bases). Between the trimmed V and J ends, which lost 7 bases and 9 bases, there was a span of 13 bases. Germline loops: CDR1 LNHDA, CDR2 SQIVND (reference sequence). The CDR3 totals 12 residues. The CDR3 reads CASISSFGEQFF. In nucleotides, the CDR3 is TGTGCCAGTATCTCTAGCTTCGGTGAGCAGTTCTTC.

The chain employs TRBV5-4 and TRBJ2-1; the D gene is possibly TRBD2 (5 bases). V was trimmed by 4 bases and J by 10 bases, leaving 12 bases between them. The CDR3 length is 12 residues. Germline V lookup: CDR1 SGHNT, CDR2 YYREEE (reference sequence). DNA for the CDR3: TGTGCCAGCAGCGGAGGTCCCAGGGAGCAGTTCTTC. It is translated as CASSGGPREQFF.

The chain links TRBV9 to TRBJ1-5; the D gene is possibly TRBD1 (6 bases). V was trimmed by 0 bases and J by 7 bases, leaving 11 bases between them. Germline V gives CDR1 SGDLS, CDR2 YYNGEE. This CDR3 comprises 14 residues. The CDR3 spells CASSVDPGVQPQHF. The CDR3 DNA follows: TGTGCCAGCAGCGTAGACCCAGGGGTACAGCCCCAGCATTTT.

The V and J genes are TRBV5-4 and TRBJ2-2; the match to TRBD2 covers 8 bases. Germline lookup yields CDR1 SGHNT and CDR2 YYREEE (reference sequence). CDR3 size: 15 residues. Losses at the gene ends were 4 bases for V and 5 bases for J; bases not matched to a gene: 7. The CDR3 region is CASSHSGASTGELFF. In nucleotides, the CDR3 is TGTGCCAGCAGCCATAGCGGGGCTTCGACCGGGGAGCTGTTTTTT.

This rearrangement joins TRBV6-5 to TRBJ2-7; no firm D call. Germline CDR1 MNHEY, CDR2 SVGAGI. Trimming pared 6 bases from V and 4 bases from J, leaving 19 bases between. The length of the CDR3 is 15 residues. Here the CDR3 reads CASSRVSTIRYEQYF. CDR3 coding DNA: TGTGCCAGCAGCCGGGTTAGCACTATACGTTACGAGCAGTACTTC.

DNA for the CDR3: TGTGCCAGCAGTGCCTCAGGGAGGCCTATCTCTGGGGCCAACGTCCTGACTTTC. The encoded protein is CASSASGRPISGANVLTF. The rearrangement joins TRBV28 to TRBJ2-6, with a possible D match to TRBD2 (6 bases). Germline assignment: CDR1 MDHEN and CDR2 SYDVKM. V lost 5 bases, J lost 0 bases, and 17 bases lay in between. This CDR3 has 18 amino acids. Drawing the rest from reference TRBV28 and TRBJ2-6, the complete variable domain is DVKVTQSSRYLVKRTGEKVFLECVQDMDHENMFWYRQDPGLGLRLIYFSYDVKMKEKGDIPEGYSVSREKKERFSLILESASTNQTSMYLCASSASGRPISGANVLTFGAGSRLTVL.

The chain uses TRBV6-5 and TRBJ1-4, with unresolved D. Germline V CDR1 and CDR2: MNHEY, SVGAGI. This CDR3 spans 12 amino acids. Trimming removed 9 bases from V and 8 bases from J, with 13 bases in between. CDR3 nucleotide sequence: TGTGCCAGGAATGTCGTTTTGGAAAAACTGTTTTTT. The encoded protein is CARNVVLEKLFF.

This clone appeared a single time. The chain is built from TRBV2 and TRBJ2-3; 7 nucleotides match TRBD1. This CDR3 region has 16 residues. V was clipped by 6 bases and J by 0 bases; unmatched bases: 9. In germline, CDR1 is SNHLY, CDR2 FYNNEI. Here the CDR3 DNA reads TGTGCCAGCAGGATGAACAGGGGCCGAAGCACAGATACGCAGTATTTT. Its translation: CASRMNRGRSTDTQYF.

The J gene is TRBJ1-4, the V gene TRBV7-3; D not resolved. The CDR3 is 18 amino acids. Per the germline V gene, CDR1 is SGHTA and CDR2 is FQGTGA. Trimming pared 6 bases from V and 0 bases from J, leaving 20 bases between. CDR3 sequence (DNA): TGTGCCAGCAGTCCCAGAGGGAGGGAGGCGTCAACTAATGAAAAACTGTTTTTT. Residues: CASSPRGREASTNEKLFF.

This clone occurred a few times. CDR3 nucleotides: TGTGCCAGCAGCTTATCTTCAGGGTTTGTGAATTCACCCCTCCACTTT. Protein sequence: CASSLSSGFVNSPLHF. The chain recombines TRBV11-2 with TRBJ1-6; possible D gene TRBD1, 5 bases. The CDR3 spans 16 residues. Trimming left V 2 bases short and J 7 bases short, with 15 bases between. Germline V gene lookup returns CDR1 SGHAT and CDR2 FQNNGV. Combining the CDR3 with reference TRBV11-2 and TRBJ1-6 gives the whole variable domain EAGVAQSPRYKIIEKRQSVAFWCNPISGHATLYWYQQILGQGPKLLIQFQNNGVVDDSQLPKDRFSAERLKGVDSTLKIQPAKLEDSAVYLCASSLSSGFVNSPLHFGNGTRLTVT.

This clone has a handful of counts. This chain connects TRBV5-1 to TRBJ2-7; TRBD1 agrees at 8 bases. J gave up 6 bases and V 6 bases, and 11 bases lay outside the gene matches. Per the germline V gene, CDR1 is SGHRS and CDR2 is YFSETQ. The CDR3 consists of 14 residues. The DNA of the CDR3 is TGCGCCAGCACACTGGGACAGGCCGCCTCCGAGCAGTACTTC. This encodes CASTLGQAASEQYF.

The J gene is TRBJ2-7, the V gene TRBV28, with a tentative D call TRBD1 (7 bases). CDR3 length: 17 residues. Per germline, CDR1 MDHEN and CDR2 SYDVKM. The V end was cut by 2 bases, the J end by 6 bases, with 23 bases between. The CDR3 here is CASSLRNGGQTRGEQYF. The CDR3 nucleotides are TGTGCCAGCAGTTTACGAAACGGGGGACAGACGCGGGGCGAGCAGTACTTC. Variable domain in full (rest from reference TRBV28 and TRBJ2-7): DVKVTQSSRYLVKRTGEKVFLECVQDMDHENMFWYRQDPGLGLRLIYFSYDVKMKEKGDIPEGYSVSREKKERFSLILESASTNQTSMYLCASSLRNGGQTRGEQYFGPGTRLTVT.

The chain uses TRBV27 and TRBJ2-1; possible D gene TRBD2, 7 bases. From germline, CDR1 is MNHEY and CDR2 SMNVEV (reference sequence). The CDR3 sequence is 15 residues long. Trimming shortened V by 6 bases and J by 6 bases, and 18 bases separated the two germline ends. For the CDR3, the DNA is TGTGCCAGCAGCCCCCGATGGGGAGGGGGCAATGAGCAGTTCTTC. Translating gives CASSPRWGGGNEQFF.

In its sample, this clone ranks as medium-sized (0.01 to 0.1%). The junction and the germline gene differ at one end; a read error may be behind it. The chain employs TRBV6-5 and TRBJ2-1; 8 bases are shared with TRBD1. Germline V CDR1 and CDR2: MNHEY, SVGAGI. The CDR3 is made up of 15 amino acids. CDR3 sequence (DNA): TGTGCCAGCAGTAACTCAGGGGGCTCATACAATGAGCAGTTCTTC. It yields the protein CASSNSGGSYNEQFF.